This entry concerns a single T cell receptor beta chain. Its target is unknown. This sample was taken from a study of healthy donors' naive CD4 and CD8 T cells. With 0 bases removed from V and 8 bases from J, the gap between germline ends came to 10 bases. The CDR3 extends over 13 amino acids. Germline-derived CDR1 and CDR2 are SGHAT and FQNNGV. TCR libraries were built from 450 to 650 ng of total RNA by linear amplification. In the original workflow: From 4 to 6 healthy donors, fewer than 80,000 rearranged TCR alpha transcripts were sequenced. TCRdb re-called the reads with MiXCR, one entry per CDR3 protein. The V and J calls shown here were made by TCRdb, not taken from the authors' results. Of 150,000 to 200,000 distinct CDR3 sequences listed, over 60% are singletons. Study-level findings and limits: A reported CD4+/CD8+ bias affected most V and J genes in naive cells. Positive CDR3 charge linked to CD4+ cells, negative to CD8+ cells. The study did not address homeostatic proliferation effects in naive T cells.

The origin of this receptor is a pool of human donors in good health; the sample pools cells from several healthy donors. The rearrangement links TRBV11-2 to TRBJ1-1; D call uncertain. The sample taken for sequencing was naive CD4+ and CD8+ T cells sorted from blood, pooled from several donors. In DNA form, the CDR3 reads TGTGCCAGCAGCTTAGATCTTGGTGCGGAAGCTTTCTTT. This sequence encodes CASSLDLGAEAFF.